These T cell receptor beta chains were read from a single sample in a study of blood T cell repertoires in COVID-19. This table comes from immunoSEQ multiplex PCR, and its TCRdb copy is limited to in-frame clones, with some not included. Of some 230,000 clones in the sample, roughly four fifths are singletons; the top ten hold about 1.3%. The sequenced material came from PBMCs or T cells enriched from blood (not recorded which). These receptors were obtained from a woman aged 35 to 49 with acute COVID-19. Each CDR3 is given with its conserved first and last residue. A D gene is named only where the DNA matches it firmly. Clone size, where shown, is once, few, many, or a class for clones that have expanded.

d_call,j_call,clone_size,v_call,cdr3_aa,cdr3_nt
TRBD2,TRBJ2-1,once,TRBV28,CASGGLADDNEQFF,TGTGCCAGCGGGGGACTAGCGGATGACAATGAGCAGTTCTTC
TRBD2,TRBJ2-5,-,TRBV2,CASSEYFSGVQETQYF,TGTGCCAGCAGCGAATATTTTAGCGGGGTCCAAGAGACCCAGTACTTC
-,TRBJ1-6,-,TRBV30,CAWSVPQGRRNSPLHF,TGTGCCTGGAGTGTACCGCAGGGAAGGCGGAATTCACCCCTCCACTTT
-,TRBJ1-1,-,TRBV9,CASSAGQFTGAFF,TGTGCCAGCAGCGCCGGACAGTTCACTGGGGCTTTCTTT
-,TRBJ2-2,few,TRBV24-1,CATSEPGPPSTGELFF,TGTGCCACCAGTGAGCCAGGCCCACCTTCCACCGGGGAGCTGTTTTTT
-,TRBJ2-7,-,TRBV6-4,CARGTRLGEQYF,TGTGCCAGAGGAACTAGGCTCGGCGAGCAGTACTTC
TRBD2,TRBJ2-1,-,TRBV6-2/TRBV6-3,CASSYGTRDNEQFF,TGTGCCAGCAGTTATGGGACTAGAGACAATGAGCAGTTCTTC
TRBD1,TRBJ1-5,-,TRBV20-1,CSASRQGFNHF,TGCAGTGCTAGTAGACAGGGGTTCAACCATTTT
TRBD2,TRBJ2-1,few,TRBV9,CASSVGLAGGSGVRNEQFF,TGTGCCAGCAGCGTCGGGCTAGCGGGAGGCTCAGGGGTTCGGAATGAGCAGTTCTTC
-,TRBJ1-2,-,TRBV7-2,CASSLSGDYGYTF,TGTGCCAGCAGCTTATCCGGGGACTATGGCTACACCTTC
TRBD2,TRBJ2-5,-,TRBV10-3,CAISRGGGEGETQYF,TGTGCCATCAGCCGAGGCGGGGGGGAAGGAGAGACCCAGTACTTC
-,TRBJ1-5,-,TRBV18,CASTGGPNQPQHF,TGTGCCAGTACGGGGGGCCCCAATCAGCCCCAGCATTTT
-,TRBJ1-1,-,TRBV11-2,CASSPGVGEAFF,TGTGCCAGCAGCCCAGGGGTGGGTGAAGCTTTCTTT
TRBD1,TRBJ2-7,-,TRBV16,CASSQSIQGFREQYF,TGTGCCAGCAGCCAATCGATACAGGGGTTTAGGGAGCAGTACTTC
-,TRBJ1-1,-,TRBV27,CASSSGGRTEAFF,TGTGCCAGCAGTTCGGGGGGGAGGACTGAAGCTTTCTTT
TRBD2,TRBJ2-1,-,TRBV7-6,CASSRGLAGDEQFF,TGTGCCAGCAGCCGGGGACTAGCTGGCGATGAGCAGTTCTTC
-,TRBJ1-1,few,TRBV4-1,CASSQGRYLNTEAFF,TGCGCCAGCAGCCAAGGTCGGTATCTGAACACTGAAGCTTTCTTT
-,TRBJ2-2,few,TRBV14,CASSPQATGELFF,TGTGCCAGCAGCCCCCAAGCGACCGGGGAGCTGTTTTTT
-,TRBJ1-6,-,TRBV27,CASSLSGTAPYSPLHF,TGTGCCAGCAGTTTAAGTGGGACTGCTCCTTATTCACCCCTCCACTTT
TRBD1,TRBJ1-6,-,TRBV5-1,CASSPKPGQGGF,TGCGCCAGCAGCCCCAAACCGGGACAGGGGGGTTTT